This is a list of T cell receptor beta chains from one sample in a study of blood T cell repertoires in COVID-19. Method: immunoSEQ multiplex PCR; TCRdb's copy keeps in-frame clones and lacks some. This table has more than 130,000 clones, about nine tenths appearing once. The specimen sequenced was peripheral blood. The source is a man aged 50 to 59 with active or convalescent COVID-19. Each CDR3 is given without its conserved first and last residue. Fields, in order: J gene, V gene, D gene, CDR3 protein. D genes are given only for firm matches.

J: TRBJ2-1; V: TRBV19; D: TRBD1; CDR3: ASSSSGTGYNEQF
J: TRBJ1-4; V: TRBV9; D: TRBD1; CDR3: ASSPTPTGTNEKLF
J: TRBJ1-4; V: TRBV28; D: TRBD1; CDR3: ASSLRPPFRDRTTNEKLF
J: TRBJ1-6; V: TRBV10-1; D: TRBD1; CDR3: ASGGQSGNSPLH
J: TRBJ1-2; V: TRBV5-1; D: TRBD1; CDR3: ASSPGTASKNYGYT
J: TRBJ1-2; V: TRBV6-6; D: TRBD1; CDR3: ASSYLDRGYGYT
J: TRBJ2-3; V: TRBV6-1; D: -; CDR3: ASSEQGSSTDTQY
J: TRBJ1-5; V: TRBV6-2/TRBV6-3; D: TRBD1; CDR3: ASSYSPGQLSNQPQH
J: TRBJ2-5; V: TRBV28; D: TRBD1; CDR3: ASRTGGVQTQY
J: TRBJ2-7; V: TRBV14; D: TRBD1; CDR3: ASSQGAVWGQSYEQY
J: TRBJ1-4; V: TRBV2; D: -; CDR3: ASGGTSEKLF
J: TRBJ2-1; V: TRBV28; D: TRBD2; CDR3: ASRLAGGPYEQF
J: TRBJ2-7; V: TRBV12-3/TRBV12-4; D: -; CDR3: ASSPPTLYEQY
J: TRBJ2-5; V: TRBV9; D: TRBD1; CDR3: ASSGAGGQETQY
J: TRBJ2-1; V: TRBV7-2; D: TRBD2; CDR3: ASSRRLAGGTEQF
J: TRBJ2-1; V: TRBV5-4; D: -; CDR3: ASSGRQRSEQF
J: TRBJ2-3; V: TRBV28; D: -; CDR3: ASSLGGAGTDTQY
J: TRBJ2-3; V: TRBV4-2; D: -; CDR3: ASNQSGLGTDTQY
J: TRBJ1-4; V: TRBV19; D: TRBD1; CDR3: ASGQDRDPVGKLF
J: TRBJ2-7; V: TRBV6-6; D: TRBD2; CDR3: ASSYLGSGNYEQY
J: TRBJ2-7; V: TRBV4-2; D: -; CDR3: ASSQELVLAESYEQY
J: TRBJ2-7; V: TRBV4-2; D: TRBD2; CDR3: ASSLPVSGGSYEQY
J: TRBJ1-1; V: TRBV14; D: -; CDR3: ASSQERIKGWNTEAF
J: TRBJ2-5; V: TRBV11-2; D: -; CDR3: ASSPTRGGQKETQY
J: TRBJ1-4; V: TRBV27; D: TRBD1; CDR3: ASSLTGGREKLF
J: TRBJ1-2; V: TRBV28; D: -; CDR3: ASNLPGSRRGGYT
J: TRBJ2-7; V: TRBV28; D: -; CDR3: ASTDFAQGIDEQY
J: TRBJ2-6; V: TRBV6-2/TRBV6-3; D: TRBD1; CDR3: ASSFDRAAPGANVLT
J: TRBJ2-1; V: TRBV21-1; D: -; CDR3: ASSTLGTTDEQF
J: TRBJ2-1; V: TRBV5-1; D: TRBD2; CDR3: ASSLQGGRSNNEQF
J: TRBJ1-1; V: TRBV10-2; D: -; CDR3: ASSQGAMNTEAF
J: TRBJ2-1; V: TRBV28; D: TRBD2; CDR3: ASDPGLAGNEQF
J: TRBJ2-7; V: TRBV4-1; D: TRBD1; CDR3: ASSPIAGQGEY
J: TRBJ1-5; V: TRBV6-5; D: TRBD1; CDR3: ASRNRGSNQPQH
J: TRBJ1-1; V: TRBV5-1; D: TRBD1; CDR3: ASSSTGTAEAF
J: TRBJ2-1; V: TRBV5-1; D: -; CDR3: ASSLAGTLRSSYNEQF
J: TRBJ2-5; V: TRBV5-6; D: -; CDR3: ASSDTITGTQETQY
J: TRBJ1-2; V: TRBV11-2; D: TRBD1; CDR3: ASSLGQGYGYT
J: TRBJ1-1; V: TRBV7-3; D: -; CDR3: ASRLGGASTEAF
J: TRBJ1-4; V: TRBV28; D: -; CDR3: ASSSPGGAREKLF
J: TRBJ2-6; V: TRBV28; D: -; CDR3: ASRHPPASGANVLT
J: TRBJ2-7; V: TRBV9; D: TRBD2; CDR3: ASSPLAGEGNEQY
J: TRBJ2-3; V: TRBV20-1; D: -; CDR3: SASRGAGRADTQY
J: TRBJ2-3; V: TRBV28; D: -; CDR3: ASSSNRQATLY
J: TRBJ2-7; V: TRBV28; D: -; CDR3: ASSSPDYRSYEQY